This T cell receptor beta chain is from a study of blood T cell repertoires in COVID-19. Study at large: From the United States, Italy and Spain came samples of acute and convalescent COVID-19. Nucleic acid was either cDNA or gDNA, and it came from T cells, B-cell-depleted T cells, or PBMCs.

As processed by the authors: Researchers report that nucleated cell counts were estimated from reference gene primer amplification. Method: immunoSEQ multiplex PCR; TCRdb's copy keeps in-frame clones and lacks some. The DNA was the basis for D and trimming; V, J and clone size are from that table. The sample lists around 700,000 clones, about nine tenths occurring once. With 1 base clipped from V and 3 bases from J, the junction kept 3 bases outside the gene matches. The CDR3 loop spans 14 amino acids. In germline, CDR1 is SGDLS, CDR2 YYNGEE. The sequenced sample consisted of peripheral blood. The V gene is TRBV9, the J gene TRBJ1-2, with 7 positions matching TRBD1. This clonotype was obtained from a woman younger than 30 with acute or convalescent COVID-19. Written as DNA, the CDR3 is TGTGCCAGCAGCGTAAAGGGGGCTTACTATGGCTACACCTTC. Its protein product is CASSVKGAYYGYTF.